The clone carrying this T cell receptor beta chain showed up many times. Its antigen is still unknown. This may be a read error, as it is one base from a much larger clone. These data originate in a study of read filtering for tumor transcriptome and immune sequencing. Broader study findings: Sorted CD138-negative bone marrow cells were not purified T cells.

From roughly 0.4 ug of RNA, a library with molecular barcoded alpha/delta and beta/gamma adaptors was made. TCRdb re-called the reads through MiXCR, storing one row per CDR3 protein. The table includes more than 30,000 distinct CDR3 sequences, approximately 14% detected once. CDR3 length equals 12 residues. From germline, CDR1 is DFQATT and CDR2 SNEGSKA (reference sequence). Every patient had bone marrow sampled while the disease was active. The chain joins TRBV20-1 to TRBJ2-1; D unclear. This TCR came from a donor older than 35 with multiple myeloma. Sequencing input: a population of CD138-negative cells sorted from bone marrow. The CDR3 DNA sequence: TGCAGCCCGGGCCCAGCATACAATGGGCAGTTCTTC. This encodes CSPGPAYNGQFF.